The TCR beta chain under discussion was sequenced for a study of tumor-infiltrating lymphocytes in localized non-small cell lung cancer. Study-level background: Patients included smokers and never-smokers with various histologies, some sampled after neoadjuvant chemotherapy.

Germline values: CDR1 MDHEN, CDR2 SYDVKM. The CDR3 length is 14 residues. Trimming cost V 2 bases and J 3 bases, with 10 bases left between them. As to this clone: Its antigen is undetermined. This sample also contains other DNA sequences that code for the same CDR3.

Study-wide results and limits: Technical variation could not be separated from intratumor heterogeneity here. Tumors had more T cell infiltration than uninvolved lung, per TCRbeta sequencing and CD3 counts. T-cell fraction did not differ between immunotypes IM1 and IM2.

This table comes from immunoSEQ multiplex PCR, and its TCRdb copy is limited to in-frame clones, with some not included. The sample shows about 14,000 clones, approximately 70% of them seen only once. The source material was lung tumor tissue. The chain carries TRBV28 and TRBJ1-2; D gene uncertain. The receptor comes from a human donor with non-small cell lung cancer. Here the CDR3 reads CASSLLGTDYGYTF. The CDR3 DNA is TGTGCCAGCAGTTTACTGGGCACCGACTATGGCTACACCTTC.